These T cell receptor beta chains were read from a single sample in a study of cytomegalovirus exposure and HLA in healthy donors. Data came from immunoSEQ multiplex PCR; TCRdb stores just in-frame clones and leaves some out. Of 25,000 to 35,000 clones in the sample, around nine tenths were seen once. Sample: PBMCs. The receptors here all came from a boy younger than 18 in good health and CMV-seronegative. Both conserved end residues are part of each CDR3. D genes are given only for firm matches. A row's size may be missing; if present it is once, few, many or a size class.

d_call: NA
v_call: TRBV5-1
clone_size: NA
j_call: TRBJ1-1
cdr3_aa: CASSLRGGGEAFF
cdr3_nt: TGCGCCAGCAGCTTGAGGGGGGGCGGTGAAGCTTTCTTT

d_call: NA
v_call: TRBV29-1
clone_size: NA
j_call: TRBJ2-3
cdr3_aa: CSVGSSTDTQYF
cdr3_nt: TGCAGCGTTGGTTCAAGCACAGATACGCAGTATTTT

d_call: NA
v_call: TRBV27
clone_size: NA
j_call: TRBJ2-6
cdr3_aa: CASSLSRTVYSGANVLTF
cdr3_nt: TGTGCCAGCAGTTTATCTAGGACTGTCTACTCTGGGGCCAACGTCCTGACTTTC

d_call: TRBD1
v_call: TRBV5-5
clone_size: once
j_call: TRBJ1-2
cdr3_aa: CASSVTGGDNYGYTF
cdr3_nt: TGTGCCAGCAGCGTAACAGGGGGCGATAACTATGGCTACACCTTC

d_call: NA
v_call: TRBV18
clone_size: once
j_call: TRBJ2-7
cdr3_aa: CASSPLPRDEQYF
cdr3_nt: TGTGCCAGCTCACCACTCCCCAGGGACGAGCAGTACTTC

d_call: NA
v_call: TRBV5-5
clone_size: once
j_call: TRBJ2-7
cdr3_aa: CASSSRNSYEQYF
cdr3_nt: TGTGCCAGCAGCTCCAGAAACTCCTACGAGCAGTACTTC

d_call: TRBD2
v_call: TRBV11-1
clone_size: NA
j_call: TRBJ2-1
cdr3_aa: CASPLGRGGDNEQFF
cdr3_nt: TGTGCCAGCCCCCTCGGGCGGGGGGGGGACAATGAGCAGTTCTTC

d_call: TRBD1
v_call: TRBV11-2
clone_size: NA
j_call: TRBJ2-7
cdr3_aa: CASSYNRGSYEQYF
cdr3_nt: TGTGCCAGCAGCTATAACAGGGGTTCCTACGAGCAGTACTTC

d_call: NA
v_call: TRBV28
clone_size: NA
j_call: TRBJ1-4
cdr3_aa: CASSLGRVATNEKLFF
cdr3_nt: TGTGCCAGCAGTTTGGGGCGAGTTGCAACTAATGAAAAACTGTTTTTT

d_call: NA
v_call: TRBV15
clone_size: NA
j_call: TRBJ1-2
cdr3_aa: CATSRSGPAEGYTF
cdr3_nt: TGTGCCACCAGCAGATCAGGGCCCGCGGAAGGCTACACCTTC

d_call: TRBD1
v_call: TRBV7-2
clone_size: NA
j_call: TRBJ2-1
cdr3_aa: CASSLVQGASNEQFF
cdr3_nt: TGTGCCAGCAGCTTAGTACAGGGGGCTTCCAATGAGCAGTTCTTC

d_call: TRBD1
v_call: TRBV10-3
clone_size: NA
j_call: TRBJ1-5
cdr3_aa: CAISDRQGAGFIQPQHF
cdr3_nt: TGTGCCATCAGTGATCGTCAGGGGGCCGGGTTTATTCAGCCCCAGCATTTT

d_call: TRBD1
v_call: TRBV10-3
clone_size: NA
j_call: TRBJ2-4
cdr3_aa: CAISEGQGVNIQYF
cdr3_nt: TGTGCCATCAGTGAAGGACAGGGAGTAAACATTCAGTACTTC

d_call: TRBD1
v_call: TRBV2
clone_size: few
j_call: TRBJ2-1
cdr3_aa: CASSRQGAHNEQFF
cdr3_nt: TGTGCCAGCAGCCGACAGGGAGCGCACAATGAGCAGTTCTTC

d_call: TRBD1
v_call: TRBV6-5
clone_size: NA
j_call: TRBJ2-2
cdr3_aa: CASSYGQGNTGELFF
cdr3_nt: TGTGCCAGCAGTTACGGACAGGGGAACACCGGGGAGCTGTTTTTT

d_call: TRBD1
v_call: TRBV18
clone_size: once
j_call: TRBJ2-7
cdr3_aa: CASSTGQGIEQYF
cdr3_nt: TGTGCCAGCTCAACGGGACAGGGAATCGAGCAGTACTTC

d_call: TRBD1
v_call: TRBV7-9
clone_size: few
j_call: TRBJ1-4
cdr3_aa: CASSQPGQSKEKLFF
cdr3_nt: TGTGCCAGCAGCCAACCGGGACAGTCGAAAGAAAAACTGTTTTTT

d_call: NA
v_call: TRBV13
clone_size: NA
j_call: TRBJ1-5
cdr3_aa: CASSLGGSGQPQHF
cdr3_nt: TGTGCCAGCAGCTTAGGAGGGAGCGGTCAGCCCCAGCATTTT

d_call: NA
v_call: TRBV7-2
clone_size: NA
j_call: TRBJ1-3
cdr3_aa: CASSLAGATGNTIYF
cdr3_nt: TGTGCCAGCAGCTTAGCTGGGGCTACCGGAAACACCATATATTTT

d_call: NA
v_call: TRBV7-2
clone_size: NA
j_call: TRBJ1-2
cdr3_aa: CASSLGTVLYGYTF
cdr3_nt: TGTGCCAGCAGCTTAGGGACAGTGCTCTATGGCTACACCTTC

d_call: TRBD2
v_call: TRBV7-9
clone_size: NA
j_call: TRBJ2-1
cdr3_aa: CASSVTASGGAWRVNEQFF
cdr3_nt: TGTGCCAGCAGCGTGACCGCTAGCGGGGGGGCCTGGCGGGTCAATGAGCAGTTCTTC

d_call: TRBD1
v_call: TRBV28
clone_size: NA
j_call: TRBJ2-7
cdr3_aa: CASNLGQNYEQYF
cdr3_nt: TGTGCCAGCAATTTGGGACAGAACTACGAGCAGTACTTC

d_call: TRBD1
v_call: TRBV6-5
clone_size: NA
j_call: TRBJ1-1
cdr3_aa: CASSSLSGTGRGEAFF
cdr3_nt: TGTGCCAGCAGTTCGCTCTCCGGGACAGGTAGGGGTGAAGCTTTCTTT

d_call: TRBD2
v_call: TRBV2
clone_size: NA
j_call: TRBJ2-1
cdr3_aa: CASSWSSGGAGPYNEQFF
cdr3_nt: TGTGCCAGCAGTTGGAGTAGCGGGGGGGCAGGGCCCTACAATGAGCAGTTCTTC

d_call: NA
v_call: TRBV28
clone_size: NA
j_call: TRBJ2-2
cdr3_aa: CASRPNRYTGELFF
cdr3_nt: TGTGCCAGCAGGCCGAACAGGTACACCGGGGAGCTGTTTTTT

d_call: TRBD1
v_call: TRBV4-1
clone_size: NA
j_call: TRBJ1-3
cdr3_aa: CASSHRRGQGKPGNTIYF
cdr3_nt: TGCGCCAGCAGCCACCGACGGGGACAGGGAAAACCTGGAAACACCATATATTTT

d_call: NA
v_call: TRBV9
clone_size: NA
j_call: TRBJ2-4
cdr3_aa: CASSFQAGRDIQYF
cdr3_nt: TGTGCCAGCAGCTTCCAGGCGGGTAGAGACATTCAGTACTTC

d_call: NA
v_call: TRBV19
clone_size: NA
j_call: TRBJ2-2
cdr3_aa: CATTGEGGYTGELFF
cdr3_nt: TGTGCCACCACTGGTGAGGGGGGGTACACCGGGGAGCTGTTTTTT

d_call: NA
v_call: TRBV10-1
clone_size: NA
j_call: TRBJ2-5
cdr3_aa: CASSESQAGEETQYF
cdr3_nt: TGCGCCAGCAGTGAGTCTCAGGCAGGGGAGGAGACCCAGTACTTC

d_call: NA
v_call: TRBV4-1
clone_size: NA
j_call: TRBJ1-1
cdr3_aa: CASSQAYRNTEAFF
cdr3_nt: TGCGCCAGCAGCCAAGCCTACAGGAACACTGAAGCTTTCTTT

d_call: TRBD1
v_call: TRBV5-1
clone_size: NA
j_call: TRBJ2-3
cdr3_aa: CASSHGTGGLDRTDTQYF
cdr3_nt: TGCGCCAGCAGCCACGGGACAGGGGGCCTAGACCGCACAGATACGCAGTATTTT

d_call: NA
v_call: TRBV4-2
clone_size: NA
j_call: TRBJ2-7
cdr3_aa: CASSQGREPVYEQYF
cdr3_nt: TGTGCCAGCAGCCAAGGGAGGGAACCAGTATACGAGCAGTACTTC

d_call: NA
v_call: TRBV14
clone_size: once
j_call: TRBJ1-1
cdr3_aa: CASSQERVNTEAFF
cdr3_nt: TGTGCCAGCAGCCAAGAAAGAGTTAACACTGAAGCTTTCTTT

d_call: NA
v_call: TRBV5-5
clone_size: NA
j_call: TRBJ2-7
cdr3_aa: CASSPEQSPYEQYF
cdr3_nt: TGTGCCAGCAGCCCTGAACAGTCCCCCTACGAGCAGTACTTC

d_call: NA
v_call: TRBV4-2
clone_size: NA
j_call: TRBJ1-2
cdr3_aa: CASSQEWGDYGYTF
cdr3_nt: TGTGCCAGCAGCCAAGAGTGGGGGGACTATGGCTACACCTTC

d_call: NA
v_call: TRBV10-3
clone_size: NA
j_call: TRBJ2-1
cdr3_aa: CAISELPTGREQFF
cdr3_nt: TGTGCCATCAGTGAGTTGCCTACAGGGCGTGAGCAGTTCTTC

d_call: TRBD1
v_call: TRBV6-5
clone_size: NA
j_call: TRBJ2-7
cdr3_aa: CASSYSAGTGGGEQYF
cdr3_nt: TGTGCCAGCAGTTACTCCGCCGGGACAGGGGGCGGCGAGCAGTACTTC

d_call: NA
v_call: TRBV10-3
clone_size: NA
j_call: TRBJ1-2
cdr3_aa: CAISESSTVGTF
cdr3_nt: TGTGCCATCAGTGAGTCTTCGACAGTAGGTACCTTC

d_call: NA
v_call: TRBV6-1
clone_size: NA
j_call: TRBJ2-3
cdr3_aa: CASSEGQGADTQYF
cdr3_nt: TGTGCCAGCAGTGAAGGGCAGGGTGCAGATACGCAGTATTTT

d_call: TRBD1
v_call: TRBV4-2
clone_size: NA
j_call: TRBJ2-7
cdr3_aa: CASSQDRDREPGEQYF
cdr3_nt: TGTGCCAGCAGCCAAGACCGGGACAGGGAGCCGGGGGAGCAGTACTTC

d_call: TRBD1
v_call: TRBV11-2
clone_size: few
j_call: TRBJ2-2
cdr3_aa: CASTDRVTGELFF
cdr3_nt: TGTGCCAGCACCGACAGGGTAACCGGGGAGCTGTTTTTT

d_call: TRBD1
v_call: TRBV5-1
clone_size: NA
j_call: TRBJ2-3
cdr3_aa: CASSPTWDRETDTQYF
cdr3_nt: TGCGCCAGCAGCCCTACCTGGGACAGGGAGACAGATACGCAGTATTTT

d_call: NA
v_call: TRBV11-1
clone_size: NA
j_call: TRBJ2-6
cdr3_aa: CASSLGTPSGANVLTF
cdr3_nt: TGTGCCAGCAGCCTGGGGACTCCCTCTGGGGCCAACGTCCTGACTTTC

d_call: NA
v_call: TRBV27
clone_size: NA
j_call: TRBJ2-1
cdr3_aa: CASSFRSEGNEQFF
cdr3_nt: TGTGCCAGCAGTTTTCGTTCGGAGGGGAATGAGCAGTTCTTC

d_call: TRBD1
v_call: TRBV5-6
clone_size: NA
j_call: TRBJ2-7
cdr3_aa: CASRPPLGQGGYEQYF
cdr3_nt: TGTGCCAGCAGGCCCCCTTTGGGACAGGGCGGCTACGAGCAGTACTTC

d_call: TRBD1
v_call: TRBV5-1
clone_size: NA
j_call: TRBJ1-1
cdr3_aa: CASSSVPGQVIEAFF
cdr3_nt: TGCGCCAGCAGCTCAGTCCCGGGACAGGTGATTGAAGCTTTCTTT

d_call: NA
v_call: TRBV19
clone_size: NA
j_call: TRBJ1-6
cdr3_aa: CASSIRDTAVTNSPLHF
cdr3_nt: TGTGCCAGTAGTATCCGGGACACGGCCGTCACTAATTCACCCCTCCACTTT

d_call: NA
v_call: TRBV6-1
clone_size: few
j_call: TRBJ1-1
cdr3_aa: CASKNRVIGTEAFF
cdr3_nt: TGTGCCAGCAAGAACAGGGTGATCGGAACTGAAGCTTTCTTT

d_call: TRBD1
v_call: TRBV28
clone_size: NA
j_call: TRBJ2-7
cdr3_aa: CASSLVPGTGPVEQYF
cdr3_nt: TGTGCCAGCAGTTTGGTCCCCGGGACAGGACCTGTCGAGCAGTACTTC

d_call: NA
v_call: TRBV5-1
clone_size: NA
j_call: TRBJ2-5
cdr3_aa: CASSLAPGSEYF
cdr3_nt: TGCGCCAGCAGCTTGGCTCCGGGGTCAGAGTACTTC

d_call: TRBD1
v_call: TRBV11-3
clone_size: NA
j_call: TRBJ2-2
cdr3_aa: CASSFPTTGTDTGELFF
cdr3_nt: TGTGCCAGCAGCTTCCCAACAACCGGGACAGACACCGGGGAGCTGTTTTTT

d_call: TRBD1
v_call: TRBV25-1
clone_size: few
j_call: TRBJ1-4
cdr3_aa: CASSEYRGRFEKLFF
cdr3_nt: TGTGCCAGCAGTGAATACAGGGGGCGCTTTGAAAAACTGTTTTTT

d_call: NA
v_call: TRBV6-6
clone_size: NA
j_call: TRBJ2-7
cdr3_aa: CASRKDSPSSYEQYF
cdr3_nt: TGTGCCAGCAGGAAAGACAGCCCGAGCTCCTACGAGCAGTACTTC